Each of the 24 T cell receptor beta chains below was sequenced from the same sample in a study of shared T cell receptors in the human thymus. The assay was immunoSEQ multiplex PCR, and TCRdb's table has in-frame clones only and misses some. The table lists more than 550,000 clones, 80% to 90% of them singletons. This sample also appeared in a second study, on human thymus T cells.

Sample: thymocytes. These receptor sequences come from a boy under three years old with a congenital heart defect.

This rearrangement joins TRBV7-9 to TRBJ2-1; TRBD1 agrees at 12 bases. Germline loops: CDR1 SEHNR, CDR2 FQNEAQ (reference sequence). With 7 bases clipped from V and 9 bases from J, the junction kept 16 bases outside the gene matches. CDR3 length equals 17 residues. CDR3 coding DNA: TGTGCCAGCACCACGACAAACCGGGACAGGGGGCTTTGTGAGCAGTTCTTC. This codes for CASTTTNRDRGLCEQFF.

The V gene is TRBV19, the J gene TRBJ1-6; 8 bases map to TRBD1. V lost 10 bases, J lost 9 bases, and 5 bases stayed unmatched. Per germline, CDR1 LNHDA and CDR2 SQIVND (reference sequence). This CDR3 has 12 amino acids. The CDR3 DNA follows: TGTGCCACAGGGGGCAGAGGTTCACCCCTCCACTTT. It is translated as CATGGRGSPLHF.

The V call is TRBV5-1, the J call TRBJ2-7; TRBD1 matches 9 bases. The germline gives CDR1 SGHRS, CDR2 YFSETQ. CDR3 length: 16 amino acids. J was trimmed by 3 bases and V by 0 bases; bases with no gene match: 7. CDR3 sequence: CASSLEPDRGNYEQYF. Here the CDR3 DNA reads TGCGCCAGCAGCTTGGAACCCGACAGGGGGAACTACGAGCAGTACTTC.

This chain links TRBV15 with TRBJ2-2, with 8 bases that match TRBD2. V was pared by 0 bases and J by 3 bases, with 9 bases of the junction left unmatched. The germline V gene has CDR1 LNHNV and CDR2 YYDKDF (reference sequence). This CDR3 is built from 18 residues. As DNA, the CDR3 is TGTGCCACCAGCAGAGATTTTGGGGCGGGAGGCGACACCGGGGAGCTGTTTTTT. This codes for CATSRDFGAGGDTGELFF. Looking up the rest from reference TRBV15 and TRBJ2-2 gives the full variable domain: DAMVIQNPRYQVTQFGKPVTLSCSQTLNHNVMYWYQQKSSQAPKLLFHYYDKDFNNEADTPDNFQSRRPNTSFCFLDIRSPGLGDTAMYLCATSRDFGAGGDTGELFFGEGSRLTVL.

The CDR3 sequence is CASSFKRSQETQYF. CDR3 coding DNA: TGTGCCAGCAGCTTCAAGCGATCCCAAGAGACCCAGTACTTC. V and J are TRBV5-8 and TRBJ2-5; D gene ambiguous. This CDR3 spans 14 amino acids. Germline CDR1 SGHTS, CDR2 YDEGEE. Trimming stripped 2 bases from V and 1 base from J, with 9 bases between.

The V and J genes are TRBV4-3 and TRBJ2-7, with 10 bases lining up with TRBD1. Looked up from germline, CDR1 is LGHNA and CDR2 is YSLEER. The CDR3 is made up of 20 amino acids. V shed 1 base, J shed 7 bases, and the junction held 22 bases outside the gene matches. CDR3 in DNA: TGCGCCAGCAGCCAAGCCCCGCCGGGACAGGGGATAAGATCTACGGTGGAGCAGTACTTC. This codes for CASSQAPPGQGIRSTVEQYF.

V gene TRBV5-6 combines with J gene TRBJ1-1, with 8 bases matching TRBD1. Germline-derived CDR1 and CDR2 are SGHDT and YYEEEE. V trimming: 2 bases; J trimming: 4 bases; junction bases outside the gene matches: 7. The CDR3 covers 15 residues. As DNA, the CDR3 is TGTGCCAGCAGCTTATGGGACAGGTGGATCACTGAAGCTTTCTTT. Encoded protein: CASSLWDRWITEAFF.

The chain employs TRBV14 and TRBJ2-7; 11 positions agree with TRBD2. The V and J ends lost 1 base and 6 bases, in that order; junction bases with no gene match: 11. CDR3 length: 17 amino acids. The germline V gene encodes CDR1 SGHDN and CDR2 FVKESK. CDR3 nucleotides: TGTGCCAGCAGCCAAGCTAGCGGGAGGCCCCTCGGGGGCGAGCAGTACTTC. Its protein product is CASSQASGRPLGGEQYF.

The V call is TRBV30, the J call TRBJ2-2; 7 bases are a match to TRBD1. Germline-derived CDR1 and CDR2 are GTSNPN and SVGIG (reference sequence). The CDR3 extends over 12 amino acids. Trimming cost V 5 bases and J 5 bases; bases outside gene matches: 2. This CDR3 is CAWQTGTGELFF. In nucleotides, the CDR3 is TGTGCCTGGCAGACAGGGACCGGGGAGCTGTTTTTT.

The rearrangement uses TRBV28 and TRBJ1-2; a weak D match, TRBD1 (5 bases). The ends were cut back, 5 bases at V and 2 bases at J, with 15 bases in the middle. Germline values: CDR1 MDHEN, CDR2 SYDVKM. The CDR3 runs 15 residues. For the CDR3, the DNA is TGTGCCAGCAGTGTCCGGGGGGGACCAAACTATGGCTACACCTTC. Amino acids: CASSVRGGPNYGYTF.

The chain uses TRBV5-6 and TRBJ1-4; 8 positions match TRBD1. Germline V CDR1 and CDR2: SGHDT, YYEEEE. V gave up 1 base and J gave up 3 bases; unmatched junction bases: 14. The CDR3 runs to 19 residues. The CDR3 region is CASSLRRDRGNSPNEKLFF. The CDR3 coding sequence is TGTGCCAGCAGCTTGCGAAGAGACAGGGGTAATTCGCCTAATGAAAAACTGTTTTTT.

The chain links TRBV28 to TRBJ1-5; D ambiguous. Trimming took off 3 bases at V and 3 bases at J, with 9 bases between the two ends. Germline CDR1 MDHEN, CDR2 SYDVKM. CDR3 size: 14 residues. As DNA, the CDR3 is TGTGCCAGCAGTTTTCCAGACTTCAATCAGCCCCAGCATTTT. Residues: CASSFPDFNQPQHF. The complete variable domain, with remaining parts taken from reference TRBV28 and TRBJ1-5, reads DVKVTQSSRYLVKRTGEKVFLECVQDMDHENMFWYRQDPGLGLRLIYFSYDVKMKEKGDIPEGYSVSREKKERFSLILESASTNQTSMYLCASSFPDFNQPQHFGDGTRLSIL.

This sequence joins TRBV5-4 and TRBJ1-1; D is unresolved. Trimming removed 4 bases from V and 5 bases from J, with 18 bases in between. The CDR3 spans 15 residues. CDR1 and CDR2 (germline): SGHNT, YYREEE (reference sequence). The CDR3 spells CASSHTDPPGTEAFF. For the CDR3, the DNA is TGTGCCAGCAGCCACACAGACCCCCCGGGAACTGAAGCTTTCTTT.

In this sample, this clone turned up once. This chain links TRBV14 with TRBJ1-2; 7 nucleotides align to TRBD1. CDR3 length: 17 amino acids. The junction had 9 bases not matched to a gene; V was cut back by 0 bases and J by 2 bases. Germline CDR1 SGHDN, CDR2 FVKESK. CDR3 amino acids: CASSQDHRGGPNYGYTF. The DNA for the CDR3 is TGTGCCAGCAGCCAAGACCACAGGGGTGGCCCCAACTATGGCTACACCTTC.

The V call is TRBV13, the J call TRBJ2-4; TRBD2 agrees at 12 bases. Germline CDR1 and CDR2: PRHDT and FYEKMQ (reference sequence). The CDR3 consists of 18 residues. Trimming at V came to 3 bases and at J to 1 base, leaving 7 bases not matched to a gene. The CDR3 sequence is CASSLGLAGGKAKNIQYF. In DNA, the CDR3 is TGTGCCAGCAGCTTGGGACTAGCGGGTGGGAAGGCCAAAAACATTCAGTACTTC.

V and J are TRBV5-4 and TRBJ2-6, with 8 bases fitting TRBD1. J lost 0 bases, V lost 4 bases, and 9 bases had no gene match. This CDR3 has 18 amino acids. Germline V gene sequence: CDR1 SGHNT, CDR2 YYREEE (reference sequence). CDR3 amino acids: CASSGTGQDFSGANVLTF. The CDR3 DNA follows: TGTGCCAGCAGCGGGACGGGACAGGATTTCTCTGGGGCCAACGTCCTGACTTTC.

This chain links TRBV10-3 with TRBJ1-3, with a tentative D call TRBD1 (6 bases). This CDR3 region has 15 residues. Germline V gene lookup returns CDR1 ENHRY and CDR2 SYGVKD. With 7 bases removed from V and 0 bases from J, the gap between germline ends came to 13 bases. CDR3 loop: CAITQDRYSGNTIYF. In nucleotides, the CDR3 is TGTGCCATCACCCAGGACAGATACTCTGGAAACACCATATATTTT.

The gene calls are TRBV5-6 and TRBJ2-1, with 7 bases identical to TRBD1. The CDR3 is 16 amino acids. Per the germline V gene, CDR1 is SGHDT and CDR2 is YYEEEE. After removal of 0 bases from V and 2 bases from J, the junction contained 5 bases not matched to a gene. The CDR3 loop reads CASSLDATGPYNEQFF. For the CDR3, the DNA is TGTGCCAGCAGCTTGGATGCGACAGGGCCCTACAATGAGCAGTTCTTC.

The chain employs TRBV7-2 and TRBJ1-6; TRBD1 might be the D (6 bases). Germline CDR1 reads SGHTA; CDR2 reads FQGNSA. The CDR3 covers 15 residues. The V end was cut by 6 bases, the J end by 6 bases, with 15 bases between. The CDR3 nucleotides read TGTGCCAGCAGGGCAGGGGACCCCTTTAATTCACCCCTCCACTTT. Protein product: CASRAGDPFNSPLHF.

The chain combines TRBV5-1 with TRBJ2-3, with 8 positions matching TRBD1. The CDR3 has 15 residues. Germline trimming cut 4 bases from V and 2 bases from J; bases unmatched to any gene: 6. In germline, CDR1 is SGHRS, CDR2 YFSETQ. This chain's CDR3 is CASSRTGYNTDTQYF. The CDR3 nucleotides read TGCGCCAGCAGCCGGACAGGGTACAACACAGATACGCAGTATTTT.

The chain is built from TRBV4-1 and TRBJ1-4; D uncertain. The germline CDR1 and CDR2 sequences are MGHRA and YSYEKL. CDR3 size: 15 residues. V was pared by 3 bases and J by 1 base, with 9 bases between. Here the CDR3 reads CASSHPGRTNEKLFF. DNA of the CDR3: TGCGCCAGCAGCCATCCCGGGAGAACTAATGAAAAACTGTTTTTT.

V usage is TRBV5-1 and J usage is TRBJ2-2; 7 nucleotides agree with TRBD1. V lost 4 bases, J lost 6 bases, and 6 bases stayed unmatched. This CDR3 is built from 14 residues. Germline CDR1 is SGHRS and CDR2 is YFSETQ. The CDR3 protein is CASSRDRVSGELFF. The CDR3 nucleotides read TGCGCCAGCAGCAGAGACAGGGTCTCCGGGGAGCTGTTTTTT.

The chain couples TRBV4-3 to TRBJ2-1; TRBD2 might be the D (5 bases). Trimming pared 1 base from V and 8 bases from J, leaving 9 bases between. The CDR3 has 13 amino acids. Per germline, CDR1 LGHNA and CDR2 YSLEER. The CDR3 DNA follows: TGCGCCAGCAGCCAAGGGTCCGGGGATGAGCAGTTCTTC. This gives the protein CASSQGSGDEQFF.

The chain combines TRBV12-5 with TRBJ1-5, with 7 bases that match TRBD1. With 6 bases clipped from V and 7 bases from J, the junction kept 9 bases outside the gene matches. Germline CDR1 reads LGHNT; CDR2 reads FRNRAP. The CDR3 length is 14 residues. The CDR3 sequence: CASGSGDREQPQHF. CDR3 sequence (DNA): TGTGCTAGTGGGTCCGGTGACAGGGAGCAGCCCCAGCATTTT.